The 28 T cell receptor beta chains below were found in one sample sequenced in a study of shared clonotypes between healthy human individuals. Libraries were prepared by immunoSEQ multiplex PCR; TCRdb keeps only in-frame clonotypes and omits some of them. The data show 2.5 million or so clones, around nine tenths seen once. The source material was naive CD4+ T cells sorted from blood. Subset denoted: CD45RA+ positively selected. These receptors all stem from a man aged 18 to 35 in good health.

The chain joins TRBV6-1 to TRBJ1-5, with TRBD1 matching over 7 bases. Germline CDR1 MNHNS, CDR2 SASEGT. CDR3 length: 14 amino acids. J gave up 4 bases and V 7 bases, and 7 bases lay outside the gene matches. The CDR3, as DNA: TGTGCCAGCAATCTCGGACAGGTTAATCAGCCCCAGCATTTT. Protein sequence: CASNLGQVNQPQHF.

The CDR3 nucleotides are TGTGCCAGCCGGGGACAAGCAGCTTCACCCCTCCACTTT. Its protein is CASRGQAASPLHF. The rearrangement joins TRBV11-2 to TRBJ1-6; possibly TRBD1 for D (6 bases). Trimming took off 8 bases at V and 9 bases at J, with 14 bases between the two ends. CDR3 length equals 13 residues. Germline lookup yields CDR1 SGHAT and CDR2 FQNNGV.

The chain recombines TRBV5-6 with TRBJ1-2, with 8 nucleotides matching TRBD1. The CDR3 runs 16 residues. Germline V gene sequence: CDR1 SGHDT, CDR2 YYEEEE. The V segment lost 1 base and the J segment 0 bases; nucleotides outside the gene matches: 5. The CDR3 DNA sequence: TGTGCCAGCAGCTTGCCAGGGGGCCTCTCTAACTATGGCTACACCTTC. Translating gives CASSLPGGLSNYGYTF.

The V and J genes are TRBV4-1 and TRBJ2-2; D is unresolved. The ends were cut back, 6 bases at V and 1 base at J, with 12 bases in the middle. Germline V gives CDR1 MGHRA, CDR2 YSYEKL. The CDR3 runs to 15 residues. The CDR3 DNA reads TGCGCCAGCAGTCAAAGGCTATTGAACACCGGGGAGCTGTTTTTT. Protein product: CASSQRLLNTGELFF.

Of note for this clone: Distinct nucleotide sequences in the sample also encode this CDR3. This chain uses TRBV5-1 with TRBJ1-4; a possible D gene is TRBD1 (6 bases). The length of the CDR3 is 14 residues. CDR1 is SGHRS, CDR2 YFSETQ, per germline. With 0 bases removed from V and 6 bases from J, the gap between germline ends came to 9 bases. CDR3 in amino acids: CASSLGQGYEKLFF. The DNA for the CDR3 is TGCGCCAGCAGCTTGGGGCAGGGGTATGAAAAACTGTTTTTT.

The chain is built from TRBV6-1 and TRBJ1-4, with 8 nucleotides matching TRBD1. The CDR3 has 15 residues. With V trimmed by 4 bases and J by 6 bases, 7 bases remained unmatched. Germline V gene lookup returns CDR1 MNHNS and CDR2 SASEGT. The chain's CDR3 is CASSVLRGRDEKLFF. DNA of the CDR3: TGTGCCAGCAGTGTACTCAGGGGGCGCGATGAAAAACTGTTTTTT.

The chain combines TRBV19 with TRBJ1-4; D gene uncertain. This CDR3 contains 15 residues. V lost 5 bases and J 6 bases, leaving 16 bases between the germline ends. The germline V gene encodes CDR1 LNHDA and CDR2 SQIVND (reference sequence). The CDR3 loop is CASSSQETWDEKLFF. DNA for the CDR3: TGTGCCAGTAGTTCCCAGGAGACGTGGGATGAAAAACTGTTTTTT.

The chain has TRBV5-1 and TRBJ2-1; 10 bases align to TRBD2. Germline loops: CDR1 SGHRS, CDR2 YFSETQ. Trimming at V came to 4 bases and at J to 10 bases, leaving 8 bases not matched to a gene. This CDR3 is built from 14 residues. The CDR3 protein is CASSRLAGVGEQFF. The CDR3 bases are TGCGCCAGCAGCCGCCTAGCGGGGGTAGGCGAGCAGTTCTTC.

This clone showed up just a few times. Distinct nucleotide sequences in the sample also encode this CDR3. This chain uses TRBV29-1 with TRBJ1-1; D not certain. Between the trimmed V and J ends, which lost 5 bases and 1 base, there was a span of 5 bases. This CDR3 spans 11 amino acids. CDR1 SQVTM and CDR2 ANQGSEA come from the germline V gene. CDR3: CSVSGNTEAFF. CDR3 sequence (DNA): TGCAGCGTTAGTGGGAACACTGAAGCTTTCTTT.

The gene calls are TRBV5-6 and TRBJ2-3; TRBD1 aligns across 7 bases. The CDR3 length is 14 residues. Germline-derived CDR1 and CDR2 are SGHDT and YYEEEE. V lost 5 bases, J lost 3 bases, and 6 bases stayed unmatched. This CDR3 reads CASSVTGPTDTQYF. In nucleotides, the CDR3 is TGTGCCAGCAGTGTGACAGGGCCTACAGATACGCAGTATTTT.

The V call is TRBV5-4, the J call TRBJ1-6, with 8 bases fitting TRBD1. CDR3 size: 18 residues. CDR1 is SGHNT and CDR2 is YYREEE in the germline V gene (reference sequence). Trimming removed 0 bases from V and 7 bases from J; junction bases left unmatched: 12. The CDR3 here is CASSLGFRGQGENSPLHF. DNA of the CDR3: TGTGCCAGCAGCTTGGGATTCAGGGGGCAGGGGGAAAATTCACCCCTCCACTTT.

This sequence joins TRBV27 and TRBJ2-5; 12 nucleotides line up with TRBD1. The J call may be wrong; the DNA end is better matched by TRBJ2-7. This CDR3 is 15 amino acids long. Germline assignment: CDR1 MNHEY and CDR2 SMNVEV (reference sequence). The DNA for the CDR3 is TGTGCCAGCAGTAGAGGGGACAGGGGGCGCTACGAGCAGTACTTC. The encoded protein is CASSRGDRGRYEQYF.

The CDR3: CASSLSSEGQSYEQYF. The CDR3 region has the DNA TGTGCCAGCAGCTTAAGTTCGGAGGGACAGTCCTACGAGCAGTACTTC. The rearrangement links TRBV7-2 to TRBJ2-7; TRBD1 is a possible D gene (7 bases). V lost 2 bases, J lost 1 base, and 15 bases lay in between. The CDR3 length is 16 residues. Per the germline V gene, CDR1 is SGHTA and CDR2 is FQGNSA.

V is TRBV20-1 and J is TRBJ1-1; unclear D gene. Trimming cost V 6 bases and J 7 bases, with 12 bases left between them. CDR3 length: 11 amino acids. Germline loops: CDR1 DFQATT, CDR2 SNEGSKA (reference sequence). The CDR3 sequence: CSAEGHIEAFF. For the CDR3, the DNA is TGCAGTGCCGAAGGTCATATTGAAGCTTTCTTT.

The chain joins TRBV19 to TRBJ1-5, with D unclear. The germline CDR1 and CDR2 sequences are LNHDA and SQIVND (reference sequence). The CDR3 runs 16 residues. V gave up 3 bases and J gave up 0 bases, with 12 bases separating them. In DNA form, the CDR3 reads TGTGCCAGTAGTATCGTAGGAACATCTAGCAATCAGCCCCAGCATTTT. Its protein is CASSIVGTSSNQPQHF.

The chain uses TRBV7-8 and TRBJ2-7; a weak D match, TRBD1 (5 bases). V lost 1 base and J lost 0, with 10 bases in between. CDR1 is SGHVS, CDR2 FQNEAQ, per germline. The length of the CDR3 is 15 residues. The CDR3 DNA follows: TGTGCCAGCAGCTTAGGACAGACCAGCTCCTACGAGCAGTACTTC. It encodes CASSLGQTSSYEQYF.

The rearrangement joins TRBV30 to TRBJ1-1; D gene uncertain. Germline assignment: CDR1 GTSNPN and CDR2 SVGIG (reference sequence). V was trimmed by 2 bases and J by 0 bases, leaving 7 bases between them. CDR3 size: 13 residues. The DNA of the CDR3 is TGTGCCTGGAGTATTAACGTGAACACTGAAGCTTTCTTT. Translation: CAWSINVNTEAFF.

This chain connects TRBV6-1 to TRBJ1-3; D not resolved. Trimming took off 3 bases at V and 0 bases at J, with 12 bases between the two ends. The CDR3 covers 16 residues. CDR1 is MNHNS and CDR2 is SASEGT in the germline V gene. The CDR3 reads CASSEWGYSSGNTIYF. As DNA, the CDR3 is TGTGCCAGCAGTGAGTGGGGTTACAGCTCTGGAAACACCATATATTTT.

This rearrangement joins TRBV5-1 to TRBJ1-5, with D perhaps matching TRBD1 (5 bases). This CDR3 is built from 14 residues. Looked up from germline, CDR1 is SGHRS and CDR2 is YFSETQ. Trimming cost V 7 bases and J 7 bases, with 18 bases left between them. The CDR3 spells CASRLCGGDQPQHF. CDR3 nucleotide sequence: TGCGCCAGCCGCCTGTGCGGGGGAGACCAGCCCCAGCATTTT.

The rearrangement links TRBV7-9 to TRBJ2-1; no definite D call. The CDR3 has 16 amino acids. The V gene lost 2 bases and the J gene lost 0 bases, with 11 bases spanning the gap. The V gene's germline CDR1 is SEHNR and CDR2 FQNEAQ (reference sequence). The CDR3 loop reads CASSLSTQISYNEQFF. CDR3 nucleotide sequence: TGTGCCAGCAGCTTATCGACTCAGATCTCCTACAATGAGCAGTTCTTC.

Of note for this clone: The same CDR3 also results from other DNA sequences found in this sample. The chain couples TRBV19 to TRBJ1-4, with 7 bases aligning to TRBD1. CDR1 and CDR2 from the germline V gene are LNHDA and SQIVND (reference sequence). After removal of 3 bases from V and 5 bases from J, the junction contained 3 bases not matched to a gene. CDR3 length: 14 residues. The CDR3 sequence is CASSIGTVNEKLFF. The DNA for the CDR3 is TGTGCCAGTAGTATCGGGACAGTGAATGAAAAACTGTTTTTT.

The CDR3 region has the DNA TGTGCCAGCAGCGGGTTCTCCGGGGCCTTGACAGATACGCAGTATTTT. This encodes CASSGFSGALTDTQYF. The chain combines TRBV7-2 with TRBJ2-3, with D perhaps matching TRBD1 or TRBD2 (5 bases each). This CDR3 region has 16 residues. V lost 5 bases to trimming and J lost 3 bases, with 18 bases between them. Germline CDR1 and CDR2: SGHTA and FQGNSA.

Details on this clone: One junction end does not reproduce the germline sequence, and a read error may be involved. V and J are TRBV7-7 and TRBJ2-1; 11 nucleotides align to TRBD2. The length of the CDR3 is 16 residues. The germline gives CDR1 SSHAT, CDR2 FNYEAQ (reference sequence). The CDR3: CASSLAGSGGANEQFF. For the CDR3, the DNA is TGTGCTAGCAGCTTAGCGGGTAGCGGGGGGGCAAATGAGCAGTTCTTC. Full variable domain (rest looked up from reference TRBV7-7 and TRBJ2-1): GAGVSQSPRYKVTKRGQDVTLRCDPISSHATLYWYQQALGQGPEFLTYFNYEAQPDKSGLPSDRFSAERPEGSISTLTIQRTEQRDSAMYRCASSLAGSGGANEQFFGPGTRLTVL.

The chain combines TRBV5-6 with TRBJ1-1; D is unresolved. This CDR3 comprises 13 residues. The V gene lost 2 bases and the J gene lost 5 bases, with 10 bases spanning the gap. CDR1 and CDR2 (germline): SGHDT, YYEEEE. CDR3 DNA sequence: TGTGCCAGCAGCTTTGTATACGAGACTGAAGCTTTCTTT. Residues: CASSFVYETEAFF.

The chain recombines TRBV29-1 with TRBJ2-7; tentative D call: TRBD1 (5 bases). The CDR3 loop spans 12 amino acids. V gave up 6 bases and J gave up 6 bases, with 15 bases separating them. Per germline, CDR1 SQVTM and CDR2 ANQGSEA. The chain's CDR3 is CSVAPGLAEQYF. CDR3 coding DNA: TGCAGCGTAGCCCCAGGGTTGGCCGAGCAGTACTTC.

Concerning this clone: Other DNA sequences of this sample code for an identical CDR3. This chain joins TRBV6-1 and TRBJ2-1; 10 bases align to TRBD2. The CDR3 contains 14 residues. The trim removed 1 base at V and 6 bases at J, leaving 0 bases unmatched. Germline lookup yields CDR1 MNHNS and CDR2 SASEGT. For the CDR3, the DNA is TGTGCCAGCAGTGAAGGACTAGCGGGCAATGAGCAGTTCTTC. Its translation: CASSEGLAGNEQFF.

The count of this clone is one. The CDR3 reads CASSLVSAGGRGEQYF. DNA of the CDR3: TGTGCCAGCAGCTTAGTCTCAGCGGGAGGGCGGGGAGAGCAGTACTTC. This chain connects TRBV7-2 to TRBJ2-7; 10 nucleotides align to TRBD2. The CDR3 contains 16 residues. V dropped 1 base and J dropped 7; count of bases not matched to a gene: 10. The V gene's germline CDR1 is SGHTA and CDR2 FQGNSA.

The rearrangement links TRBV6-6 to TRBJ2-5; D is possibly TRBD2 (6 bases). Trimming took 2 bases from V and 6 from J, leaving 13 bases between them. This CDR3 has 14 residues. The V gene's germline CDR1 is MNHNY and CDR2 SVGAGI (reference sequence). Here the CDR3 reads CASSYDAGPQTQYF. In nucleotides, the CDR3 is TGTGCCAGCAGTTACGACGCGGGGCCCCAGACCCAGTACTTC.